A single sample gave rise to the 2 T cell receptor beta chains below, sequenced in a study of blood T cell repertoires in COVID-19. The assay was immunoSEQ multiplex PCR, and TCRdb's table has in-frame clones only and misses some. The sample has more than 25,000 clones, approximately 84% seen once. What was sequenced was peripheral blood. Receptors were obtained from a man in his fifties with active or convalescent COVID-19.

This chain joins TRBV5-1 and TRBJ1-4; 10 bases match TRBD1. The CDR3 runs to 15 residues. The germline V gene has CDR1 SGHRS and CDR2 YFSETQ. The ends lost 3 bases at V and 10 bases at J; junction bases unmatched: 9. CDR3 DNA sequence: TGCGCCAGCAGCTGGGGGACAGGGGTCGGGGCAAAACTGTTTTTT. This sequence encodes CASSWGTGVGAKLFF.

The CDR3 loop is CASSQEGGSYEQYF. CDR3 in DNA: TGTGCCAGCAGCCAGGAGGGAGGGTCCTACGAGCAGTACTTC. The chain combines TRBV3-1 (or the pseudogene TRBV3-2) with TRBJ2-7; 7 nucleotides align to TRBD2. The V segment lost 3 bases and the J segment 1 base; nucleotides outside the gene matches: 3. CDR3 length: 14 amino acids. Germline CDR1 is LGHDT and CDR2 is YNNKEL (reference sequence).